The rows below give T cell receptor beta chains drawn from one sample of a study of Ad26.COV2.S vaccination and SARS-CoV-2 variants. The data were produced by immunoSEQ multiplex PCR, yet TCRdb's version contains in-frame clones alone and is incomplete. The sample has more than 300,000 clones, about 86% seen once. The sample was peripheral blood, taken in a trial of Ad26.COV2.S vaccine versus placebo. These TCRs come from a person aged 18-65 years who received the Ad26.COV2.S COVID-19 vaccine or a placebo. The CDR3 runs from the conserved cysteine through the conserved F or W. A D gene is named only where the DNA matches it firmly. For some rows the clone size is stated as once, few or many, or as a class when expanded; others skip it.

j_call: TRBJ2-7; d_call: TRBD1; v_call: TRBV9; clone_size: NA; cdr3_nt: TGTGCCAGCAGCGTTCAAGGGGGCGCCTACGAGCAGTACTTC; cdr3_aa: CASSVQGGAYEQYF
j_call: TRBJ1-2; d_call: NA; v_call: TRBV28; clone_size: NA; cdr3_nt: TGTGCCAGCAGTTTTGGAAGTAGTTATGGCTACACCTTC; cdr3_aa: CASSFGSSYGYTF
j_call: TRBJ2-7; d_call: NA; v_call: TRBV28; clone_size: NA; cdr3_nt: TGTGCCAGCAGTTTACCTGGAAACTCCTACGAGCAGTACTTC; cdr3_aa: CASSLPGNSYEQYF
j_call: TRBJ2-1; d_call: NA; v_call: TRBV11-2; clone_size: NA; cdr3_nt: TGTGCCAGCAGCTTAGGGGCTAGCGCGCACAATGAGCAGTTCTTC; cdr3_aa: CASSLGASAHNEQFF
j_call: TRBJ2-7; d_call: TRBD2; v_call: TRBV6-5; clone_size: NA; cdr3_nt: TGTGCCACGGCGGGACTAGCGACCTACGAGCAGTACTTC; cdr3_aa: CATAGLATYEQYF
j_call: TRBJ2-5; d_call: NA; v_call: TRBV5-1; clone_size: NA; cdr3_nt: TGCGCCAGCAGCGGCAACTGGAGGGCGTCGGAGACCCAGTACTTC; cdr3_aa: CASSGNWRASETQYF
j_call: TRBJ2-7; d_call: NA; v_call: TRBV7-9; clone_size: NA; cdr3_nt: TGTGCCAGCAGCCGAATCGTTGTATTATCCTACGAGCAGTACTTC; cdr3_aa: CASSRIVVLSYEQYF
j_call: TRBJ2-4; d_call: NA; v_call: TRBV4-1; clone_size: once; cdr3_nt: TGCGCCAGCAGCCAAGACTCTTCGGACCGCGGAAGGTACTTC; cdr3_aa: CASSQDSSDRGRYF
j_call: TRBJ1-2; d_call: TRBD1; v_call: TRBV7-6; clone_size: NA; cdr3_nt: TGTGCCAGCAGCTTAGGTCCGGGACAGGGTGCCGGTGGCTACACCTTC; cdr3_aa: CASSLGPGQGAGGYTF
j_call: TRBJ1-2; d_call: NA; v_call: TRBV6-5; clone_size: NA; cdr3_nt: TGTGCCAGCAGTTACGAAAGAAACTATGGCTACACCTTC; cdr3_aa: CASSYERNYGYTF
j_call: TRBJ2-1; d_call: NA; v_call: TRBV5-8; clone_size: NA; cdr3_nt: TGTGCCAGCAGCCCGAACACCTACAATGAGCAGTTCTTC; cdr3_aa: CASSPNTYNEQFF
j_call: TRBJ2-1; d_call: TRBD2; v_call: TRBV11-3; clone_size: NA; cdr3_nt: TGTGCCAGCAGCTTAGGTAGCGGGGGGGAAAATGAGCAGTTCTTC; cdr3_aa: CASSLGSGGENEQFF
j_call: TRBJ2-7; d_call: TRBD2; v_call: TRBV3-1/TRBV3-2; clone_size: NA; cdr3_nt: TGTGCCAGCAGCCAAGACGTCGAGGGGACTAGCGGGGGGTACGAGCAGTACTTC; cdr3_aa: CASSQDVEGTSGGYEQYF
j_call: TRBJ1-2; d_call: NA; v_call: TRBV5-1; clone_size: few; cdr3_nt: TGCGCCAGCAGCCCGGTCCCCATGGGCTATGGCTACACCTTC; cdr3_aa: CASSPVPMGYGYTF
j_call: TRBJ1-1; d_call: TRBD1; v_call: TRBV14; clone_size: NA; cdr3_nt: TGTGCCAGCAGCCAAGATGTACAGGGGAAAGCTTTCTTT; cdr3_aa: CASSQDVQGKAFF
j_call: TRBJ2-7; d_call: NA; v_call: TRBV6-2/TRBV6-3; clone_size: once; cdr3_nt: TGTGCCAGCAGTTTCGCGGGAAGGGGCGAGCAGTACTTC; cdr3_aa: CASSFAGRGEQYF
j_call: TRBJ1-1; d_call: TRBD1; v_call: TRBV27; clone_size: few; cdr3_nt: TGTGCCAGCAGGAACAGGGGGCTCACTGAAGCTTTCTTT; cdr3_aa: CASRNRGLTEAFF
j_call: TRBJ2-1; d_call: NA; v_call: TRBV7-8; clone_size: NA; cdr3_nt: TGTGCCAGCAGCCCGGAGAAGGACTATCGCTCCTACAATGAGCAGTTCTTC; cdr3_aa: CASSPEKDYRSYNEQFF
j_call: TRBJ2-1; d_call: NA; v_call: TRBV7-9; clone_size: NA; cdr3_nt: TGTGCCAGCAGCTTCAAGCCAGTCGTTATCGACAATGAGCAGTTCTTC; cdr3_aa: CASSFKPVVIDNEQFF
j_call: TRBJ2-7; d_call: NA; v_call: TRBV27; clone_size: NA; cdr3_nt: TGTGCCAGCAGTAGTAACACCCGACCGCACGAGCAGTACTTC; cdr3_aa: CASSSNTRPHEQYF
j_call: TRBJ1-5; d_call: TRBD1; v_call: TRBV7-8; clone_size: NA; cdr3_nt: TGTGCCTCACGGACAGGGAGCAATCAGCCCCAGCATTTT; cdr3_aa: CASRTGSNQPQHF
j_call: TRBJ2-1; d_call: NA; v_call: TRBV9; clone_size: NA; cdr3_nt: TGTGCCAGCAGCGTTTCGCAGGACACCAGGGAGCAGTTCTTC; cdr3_aa: CASSVSQDTREQFF
j_call: TRBJ2-7; d_call: NA; v_call: TRBV9; clone_size: NA; cdr3_nt: TGTGCCAGCAGCGCCGGCTTACAGGGTTACGAGCAGTACTTC; cdr3_aa: CASSAGLQGYEQYF
j_call: TRBJ2-2; d_call: NA; v_call: TRBV7-2; clone_size: once; cdr3_nt: TGTGCCAGCACCTCAATGATGGGGAGCACCGGGGAGCTGTTTTTT; cdr3_aa: CASTSMMGSTGELFF
j_call: TRBJ2-3; d_call: TRBD1; v_call: TRBV2; clone_size: NA; cdr3_nt: TGTGCCAGCAGCAGATTCACAGGGGGCACAGATACGCAGTATTTT; cdr3_aa: CASSRFTGGTDTQYF
j_call: TRBJ2-5; d_call: TRBD1; v_call: TRBV10-2; clone_size: NA; cdr3_nt: TGCGCCAGCAGGGGACAGCCCCAAGAGACCCAGTACTTC; cdr3_aa: CASRGQPQETQYF
j_call: TRBJ1-5; d_call: TRBD1; v_call: TRBV9; clone_size: NA; cdr3_nt: TGTGCCAGCAGCTCTGGACAGGGGGGTAATCAGCCCCAGCATTTT; cdr3_aa: CASSSGQGGNQPQHF
j_call: TRBJ1-1; d_call: NA; v_call: TRBV5-1; clone_size: NA; cdr3_nt: TGCGCCAGCAGCTCCCCCGGGTTGAACACTGAAGCTTTCTTT; cdr3_aa: CASSSPGLNTEAFF
j_call: TRBJ2-1; d_call: NA; v_call: TRBV19; clone_size: NA; cdr3_nt: TGTGCCAGTAGACGATCTGACAATGAGCAGTTCTTC; cdr3_aa: CASRRSDNEQFF
j_call: TRBJ1-1; d_call: TRBD1; v_call: TRBV27; clone_size: NA; cdr3_nt: TGTGCCAGCAGTAGCAGGACAGGGGGTTCAGCTGAAGCTTTCTTT; cdr3_aa: CASSSRTGGSAEAFF
j_call: TRBJ2-1; d_call: TRBD2; v_call: TRBV11-2; clone_size: NA; cdr3_nt: TGTGCCAGCAGGGCGGGGGGGCCCAATGAGCAGTTCTTC; cdr3_aa: CASRAGGPNEQFF
j_call: TRBJ2-7; d_call: NA; v_call: TRBV6-1; clone_size: few; cdr3_nt: TGTGCCAGCAGTGAAACCCATGACAGGGAGCAGTACTTC; cdr3_aa: CASSETHDREQYF
j_call: TRBJ2-1; d_call: NA; v_call: TRBV7-9; clone_size: NA; cdr3_nt: TGTGCCAGCAGCTTTGGGGAGCGGCAGTTCTTC; cdr3_aa: CASSFGERQFF
j_call: TRBJ1-5; d_call: NA; v_call: TRBV2; clone_size: NA; cdr3_nt: TGTGCCAGCAGTCGGGACGTCCATAGCAATCAGCCCCAGCATTTT; cdr3_aa: CASSRDVHSNQPQHF
j_call: TRBJ2-5; d_call: NA; v_call: TRBV28; clone_size: once; cdr3_nt: TGTGCCAGCACGGCGGGGAGAGAGACCCAGTACTTC; cdr3_aa: CASTAGRETQYF
j_call: TRBJ2-7; d_call: TRBD1; v_call: TRBV4-1; clone_size: NA; cdr3_nt: TGCGCCAGCAGCCAATGGACAGGTGCGTACGAGCAGTACTTC; cdr3_aa: CASSQWTGAYEQYF
j_call: TRBJ2-1; d_call: NA; v_call: TRBV27; clone_size: NA; cdr3_nt: TGTGCCAGCAGTATTCAAGGGGGACCTAATGAGCAGTTCTTC; cdr3_aa: CASSIQGGPNEQFF
j_call: TRBJ1-5; d_call: TRBD1; v_call: TRBV4-1; clone_size: NA; cdr3_nt: TGCGCCAGCAGCCAAGATCTCTCAGGGGGCCTAGGTCAGCCCCAGCATTTT; cdr3_aa: CASSQDLSGGLGQPQHF
j_call: TRBJ2-5; d_call: NA; v_call: TRBV5-6; clone_size: NA; cdr3_nt: TGTGCCAGCAGCTTAGGGGGGTTCGGGGAGACCCAGTACTTC; cdr3_aa: CASSLGGFGETQYF
j_call: TRBJ2-7; d_call: NA; v_call: TRBV10-3; clone_size: NA; cdr3_nt: TGTGCCATCAGCCCAGGGGATTTTAGCTCCTACGAGCAGTACTTC; cdr3_aa: CAISPGDFSSYEQYF
j_call: TRBJ2-5; d_call: NA; v_call: TRBV7-9; clone_size: NA; cdr3_nt: TGTGCCAGCAGCCCCAACGCGAACAGAAACCAAGAGACCCAGTACTTC; cdr3_aa: CASSPNANRNQETQYF
j_call: TRBJ1-1; d_call: NA; v_call: TRBV5-1; clone_size: NA; cdr3_nt: TGCGCCAGCAGCTTGGGGCAGTACATGAACACTGAAGCTTTCTTT; cdr3_aa: CASSLGQYMNTEAFF
j_call: TRBJ1-2; d_call: TRBD1; v_call: TRBV7-9; clone_size: few; cdr3_nt: TGTGCCAGCAGCCTGGGACAGTCTAATAACTATGGCTACACCTTC; cdr3_aa: CASSLGQSNNYGYTF
j_call: TRBJ2-3; d_call: NA; v_call: TRBV18; clone_size: NA; cdr3_nt: TGTGCCAGCTCACCAAGCACAGATACGCAGTATTTT; cdr3_aa: CASSPSTDTQYF
j_call: TRBJ2-7; d_call: TRBD2; v_call: TRBV28; clone_size: NA; cdr3_nt: TGTGCCAGCGAGGTGGGCGGGGGCTCCTACGAGCAGTACTTC; cdr3_aa: CASEVGGGSYEQYF
j_call: TRBJ2-1; d_call: NA; v_call: TRBV3-1/TRBV3-2; clone_size: NA; cdr3_nt: TGTGCCAGCAGCCAAGGGGGGGACAGTGAGCAGTTCTTC; cdr3_aa: CASSQGGDSEQFF
j_call: TRBJ2-7; d_call: TRBD1; v_call: TRBV29-1; clone_size: NA; cdr3_nt: TGCAGCGTCTCGACAGGGCCCGAGCAGTACTTC; cdr3_aa: CSVSTGPEQYF
j_call: TRBJ1-5; d_call: NA; v_call: TRBV3-1/TRBV3-2; clone_size: few; cdr3_nt: TGTGCCAGCAGCCAAACAGATAGCAATCAGCCCCAGCATTTT; cdr3_aa: CASSQTDSNQPQHF
j_call: TRBJ1-3; d_call: NA; v_call: TRBV23-1; clone_size: NA; cdr3_nt: TGCGCCAGCAGCCCCCCTGGACGGAGAAACACCATATATTTT; cdr3_aa: CASSPPGRRNTIYF
j_call: TRBJ1-2; d_call: NA; v_call: TRBV7-2; clone_size: NA; cdr3_nt: TGTGCCAGCAGCCTGGGGTCGGCGGGCTACACCTTC; cdr3_aa: CASSLGSAGYTF
j_call: TRBJ2-7; d_call: NA; v_call: TRBV11-3; clone_size: NA; cdr3_nt: TGTGCCAGCAGCTTCGGCCGGGGGCGCCACGAGCAGTACTTC; cdr3_aa: CASSFGRGRHEQYF
j_call: TRBJ1-3; d_call: NA; v_call: TRBV7-2; clone_size: NA; cdr3_nt: TGTGCCAGCAGCCAGGACCCTACTGGAAACACCATATATTTT; cdr3_aa: CASSQDPTGNTIYF
j_call: TRBJ1-5; d_call: NA; v_call: TRBV20-1; clone_size: NA; cdr3_nt: TGCAGTGCTAGTATGCCGGAAAATCAGCCCCAGCATTTT; cdr3_aa: CSASMPENQPQHF
j_call: TRBJ1-1; d_call: TRBD1; v_call: TRBV7-9; clone_size: NA; cdr3_nt: TGTGCCAGCAGCTTTTACGGACAGGGAATGAACACTGAAGCTTTCTTT; cdr3_aa: CASSFYGQGMNTEAFF